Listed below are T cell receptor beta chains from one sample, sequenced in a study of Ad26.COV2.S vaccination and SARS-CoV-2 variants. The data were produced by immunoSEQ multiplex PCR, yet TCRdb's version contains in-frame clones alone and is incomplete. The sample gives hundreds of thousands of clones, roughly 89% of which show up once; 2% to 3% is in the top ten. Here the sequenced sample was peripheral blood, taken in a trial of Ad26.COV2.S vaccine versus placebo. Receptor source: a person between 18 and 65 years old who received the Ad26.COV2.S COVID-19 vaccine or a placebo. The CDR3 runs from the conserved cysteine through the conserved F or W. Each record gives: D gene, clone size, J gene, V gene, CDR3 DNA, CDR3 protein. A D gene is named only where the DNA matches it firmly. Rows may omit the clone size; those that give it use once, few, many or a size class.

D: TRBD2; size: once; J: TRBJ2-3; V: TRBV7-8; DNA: TGTGCCAGCAGCTTAGGGGCGGGACTAGCGGGAGATACGCAGTATTTT; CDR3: CASSLGAGLAGDTQYF
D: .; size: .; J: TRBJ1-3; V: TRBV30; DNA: TGTGCCTGGAGTGTTGGACAGCCAACACTAAACACCATATATTTT; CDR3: CAWSVGQPTLNTIYF
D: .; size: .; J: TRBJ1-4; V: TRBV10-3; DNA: TGTGCCATCAGTGACCAGGGCACTAATGAAAAACTGTTTTTT; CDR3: CAISDQGTNEKLFF
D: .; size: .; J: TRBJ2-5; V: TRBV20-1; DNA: TGCAGTGCTAGAGAGGAAGTTGGGCAGTACTTC; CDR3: CSAREEVGQYF
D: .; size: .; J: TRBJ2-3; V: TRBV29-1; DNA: TGCACGACCGACACAGATACGCAGTATTTT; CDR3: CTTDTDTQYF
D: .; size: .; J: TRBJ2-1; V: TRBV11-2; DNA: TGTGCCAGCAGCTTAGATCCAGCGGGCATCGAGGCTACCTACAATGAGCAGTTCTTC; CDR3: CASSLDPAGIEATYNEQFF
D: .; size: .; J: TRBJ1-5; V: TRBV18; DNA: TGTGCCAGCTCAAAGGACGGGAGCAATCAGCCCCAGCATTTT; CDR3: CASSKDGSNQPQHF
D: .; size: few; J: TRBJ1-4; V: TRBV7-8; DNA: TGTGCCAGCAGCCGTATCTGGGGTAATGAAAAACTGTTTTTT; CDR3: CASSRIWGNEKLFF
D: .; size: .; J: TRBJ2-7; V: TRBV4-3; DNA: TGCGCCAGCAGCCAAGAGTTGGGGGTTTTGGGGTACGAGCAGTACTTC; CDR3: CASSQELGVLGYEQYF
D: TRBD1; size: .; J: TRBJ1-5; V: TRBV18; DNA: TGTGCCAGCTCCCCGGACAGGGATAGCAATCAGCCCCAGCATTTT; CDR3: CASSPDRDSNQPQHF
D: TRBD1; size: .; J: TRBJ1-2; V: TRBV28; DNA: TGTGCCAGCAGTGACAGGGTCGGCTACACCTTC; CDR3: CASSDRVGYTF
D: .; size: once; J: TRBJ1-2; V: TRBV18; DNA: TGTGCCAGCTCAGCGGACGGCGGGGTGGGCTACACCTTC; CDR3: CASSADGGVGYTF
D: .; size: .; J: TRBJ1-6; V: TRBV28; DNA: TGTGCCAGCAGCCAAGGTGGAGTCGCTCCTAGCTCCTATAATTCACCCCTCCACTTT; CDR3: CASSQGGVAPSSYNSPLHF
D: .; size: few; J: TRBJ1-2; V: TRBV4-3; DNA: TGCGCCAGCAGCCAAGCGGGTACCCTCTATGGCTACACCTTC; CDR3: CASSQAGTLYGYTF
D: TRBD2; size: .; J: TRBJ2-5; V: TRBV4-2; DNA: TGTGCCAGCAGCCAAGGACACGGGACTGGGGGGGTCGAGACCCAGTACTTC; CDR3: CASSQGHGTGGVETQYF
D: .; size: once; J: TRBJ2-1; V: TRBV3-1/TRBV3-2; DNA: TGTGCCAGCAGTAGCTCCGGGAGTGGTAATTCCTACAATGAGCAGTTCTTC; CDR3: CASSSSGSGNSYNEQFF
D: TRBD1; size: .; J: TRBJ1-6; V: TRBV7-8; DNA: TGTGCCAGCAGCTCGACAGGGAATTCACCCCTCCACTTT; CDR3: CASSSTGNSPLHF
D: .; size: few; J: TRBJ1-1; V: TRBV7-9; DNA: TGTGCCAGCAGCTTTAGTCCCGAATCCGAGGCTTTCTTT; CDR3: CASSFSPESEAFF
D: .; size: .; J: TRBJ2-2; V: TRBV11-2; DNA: TGTGCCAGCGGGAGTACGAACACCGGGGAGCTGTTTTTT; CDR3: CASGSTNTGELFF
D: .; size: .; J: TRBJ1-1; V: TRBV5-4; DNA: TGTGCCAGCAGCGGTCCGGGTATTTCGAAAACTGAAGCTTTCTTT; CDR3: CASSGPGISKTEAFF
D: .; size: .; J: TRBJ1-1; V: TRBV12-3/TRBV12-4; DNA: TGTGCCAGCAGTCCTGGCCCGGTCTCTGCTTTCTTT; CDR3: CASSPGPVSAFF
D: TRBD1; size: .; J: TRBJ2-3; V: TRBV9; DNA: TGTGCCAGCAGCCCCCGGACAGGGAGCACAGATACGCAGTATTTT; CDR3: CASSPRTGSTDTQYF
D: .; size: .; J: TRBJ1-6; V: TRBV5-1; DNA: TGCGCCAGCAGCTCTACAGGGATCAATTCACCCCTCCACTTT; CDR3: CASSSTGINSPLHF
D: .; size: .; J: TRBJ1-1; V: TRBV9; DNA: TGTGCCAGCAGCGCCGGGGGGCGGACTGAAGCTTTCTTT; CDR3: CASSAGGRTEAFF
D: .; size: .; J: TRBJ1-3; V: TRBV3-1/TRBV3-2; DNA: TGTGCCAGCAGCCTCCAAGGGGGACGCGTATATTTT; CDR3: CASSLQGGRVYF
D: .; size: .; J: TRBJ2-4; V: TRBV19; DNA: TGTGCCAGTGTTAAGGTGTCGGCCAAAAACATTCAGTACTTC; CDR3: CASVKVSAKNIQYF
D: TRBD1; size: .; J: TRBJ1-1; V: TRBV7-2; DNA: TGTGCCAGCAGCTTACAAACAGGGGGCGGTGAAGCTTTCTTT; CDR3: CASSLQTGGGEAFF
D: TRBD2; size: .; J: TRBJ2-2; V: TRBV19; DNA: TGTGCCAGTAGTACTAGCGGGAGATTAGACGGGGAGCTGTTTTTT; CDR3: CASSTSGRLDGELFF
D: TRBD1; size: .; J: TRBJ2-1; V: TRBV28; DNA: TGTGCCAGCAGTTCCCCCTCCCCAGGGGGCGAATACAATGAGCAGTTCTTC; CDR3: CASSSPSPGGEYNEQFF
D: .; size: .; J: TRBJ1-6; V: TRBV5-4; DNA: TGTGCCAGCAGCTTTGCGGCTGATTATAATTCACCCCTCCACTTT; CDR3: CASSFAADYNSPLHF
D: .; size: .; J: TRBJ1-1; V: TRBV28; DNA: TGTGCCAGCAGTTTAGTTCGGGGTGCGGCTTTCTTT; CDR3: CASSLVRGAAFF
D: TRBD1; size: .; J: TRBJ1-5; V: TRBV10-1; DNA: TGCGCCAGCCCTAGACAGGGCTGTAGCAATCAGCCCCAGCATTTT; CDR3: CASPRQGCSNQPQHF
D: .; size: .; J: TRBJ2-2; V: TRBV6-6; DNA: TGTGCCAGCAGTTACTCGGGAATGAACACCGGGGAGCTGTTTTTT; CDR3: CASSYSGMNTGELFF
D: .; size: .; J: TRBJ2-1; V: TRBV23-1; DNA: TGCGCCAGCAGTCTCTCCGAACCGCAAGGAACCTACAATGAGCAGTTCTTC; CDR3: CASSLSEPQGTYNEQFF
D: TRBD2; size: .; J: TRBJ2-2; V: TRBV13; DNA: TGTGCCAGCAGCGCTAGCGGGGGAGCCGGGGAGCTGTTTTTT; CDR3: CASSASGGAGELFF
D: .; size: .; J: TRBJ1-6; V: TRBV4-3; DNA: TGCGCCAGCAGCCAACGACAGTTCTATAATTCACCCCTCCACTTT; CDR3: CASSQRQFYNSPLHF
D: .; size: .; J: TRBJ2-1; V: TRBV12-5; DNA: TGTGCTAGTGGTTTGGTCTTGGCGGAAAACTCCTACAATGAGCAGTTCTTC; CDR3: CASGLVLAENSYNEQFF
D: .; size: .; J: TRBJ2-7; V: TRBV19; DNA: TGTGCCAGTAGGCATCGGGGGCGCGCCTACGAGCAGTACTTC; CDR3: CASRHRGRAYEQYF
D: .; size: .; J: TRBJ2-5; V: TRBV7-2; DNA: TGTGCCAGCAGCTTAGCGGGAGTTGTCCGAAAGACCCAGTACTTC; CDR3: CASSLAGVVRKTQYF
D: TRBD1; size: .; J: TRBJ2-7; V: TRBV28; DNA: TGTGCCAGCAGGATGACAGGGGGGTCGTACGAGCAGTACTTC; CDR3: CASRMTGGSYEQYF
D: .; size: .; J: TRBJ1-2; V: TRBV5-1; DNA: TGCGCCAGCAGCTTGGAGGGGACCGGCAACTATGGCTACACCTTC; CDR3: CASSLEGTGNYGYTF
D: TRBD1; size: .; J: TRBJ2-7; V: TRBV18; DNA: TGTGCCAGCTCACCCGGGACAGCTTACGAGCAGTACTTC; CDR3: CASSPGTAYEQYF